This T cell receptor (delta chain) derives from a study of gamma-delta T cells after stem cell transplantation. This clone was detected a few times. The protein held in TCRdb is that of a much larger clone and does not match this DNA's translation at residue 15, likely because of a read error; the protein shown is translated from the DNA. TCRdb reprocessed the RT-PCR reads using CATT. This table holds thousands of delta-chain clones, approximately 1.2% found once. Sequencing input: gamma-delta T cells. The sequence came from a human donor. It is not recorded whose cells these are; they may come from a transplant donor.

The DNA of the CDR3 is TGTGCCTGTGACACAATTGGGGGGTCTTTGACAGCACAACTCATCTTT. This codes for CACDTIGGSLTAQLIF. The chain links TRDV2 to TRDJ1; a possible D gene is TRDD3 (6 bases). Germline V gives CDR1 GEAIGNYY, CDR2 EKD. Trimming removed 1 base from V and 9 bases from J, with 23 bases in between. The CDR3 is 16 amino acids.